Each of the 22 T cell receptor beta chains below was sequenced from the same sample in a study of cytomegalovirus exposure and HLA in healthy donors. Measured with immunoSEQ multiplex PCR; TCRdb has only the in-frame clones, and not every one. In the table there are about 140,000 clones, 85% to 90% of which are singletons. Sequencing was carried out using PBMCs. The receptors were sampled from a woman between 18 and 29 years old in good health and CMV-seropositive.

The V and J genes are TRBV7-3 and TRBJ2-7; 9 bases are a match to TRBD2. There are 14 residues in the CDR3. CDR1 and CDR2 from the germline V gene are SGHTA and FQGTGA. Losses at the gene ends were 5 bases for V and 5 bases for J; bases not matched to a gene: 7. The CDR3 is CASSMSGRSDEQYF. CDR3 DNA: TGTGCCAGCAGCATGAGCGGGAGGTCCGACGAGCAGTACTTC.

J is TRBJ2-3 and V is TRBV5-3; D possibly corresponds to TRBD1 (5 bases). TRBV5-3 is an open reading frame, and its role is uncertain. The CDR3 is 16 residues long. The V gene lost 0 bases and the J gene lost 6 bases, with 17 bases spanning the gap. The CDR3 sequence: CARSLGGPSVRDTQYF. DNA of the CDR3: TGTGCCAGAAGCTTGGGGGGCCCTTCAGTGAGGGATACGCAGTATTTT.

The chain has TRBV27 and TRBJ2-7; D may be TRBD2 (6 bases). V lost 6 bases and J 4 bases, leaving 22 bases between the germline ends. This CDR3 spans 16 amino acids. Germline V gene lookup returns CDR1 MNHEY and CDR2 SMNVEV (reference sequence). In DNA, the CDR3 is TGTGCCAGCAGCCCCTTAGCCAGCGGGCTGCCTTACGAGCAGTACTTC. Encoded protein: CASSPLASGLPYEQYF.

The rearrangement links TRBV7-3 to TRBJ2-5; 9 bases map to TRBD2. V was clipped by 3 bases and J by 5 bases; unmatched bases: 7. The CDR3 sequence is 15 residues long. Germline V gene data show CDR1 as SGHTA and CDR2 as FQGTGA. The CDR3 nucleotides read TGTGCCAGCAGCTTGGGCGGGAGGGCCGGGGAGACCCAGTACTTC. This encodes CASSLGGRAGETQYF.

The chain joins TRBV10-3 to TRBJ2-7, with 9 positions matching TRBD2. The length of the CDR3 is 15 residues. The germline gives CDR1 ENHRY, CDR2 SYGVKD. The V and J ends lost 4 bases and 3 bases, in that order; junction bases with no gene match: 7. CDR3 amino acids: CAISVDSGSIYEQYF. Here the CDR3 DNA reads TGTGCCATCAGTGTAGATAGCGGGAGTATCTACGAGCAGTACTTC.

The genes are TRBV4-1 and TRBJ1-2; D might be TRBD1 (5 bases). In germline, CDR1 is MGHRA, CDR2 YSYEKL. V was trimmed by 2 bases and J by 6 bases, leaving 13 bases between them. The CDR3 has 14 amino acids. CDR3 in amino acids: CASSQPQVGDGYTF. CDR3 coding DNA: TGCGCCAGCAGCCAACCACAGGTAGGGGATGGCTACACCTTC.

A remark on this clone: At one end, the junction sequence differs from germline, possibly due to a read error. The genes are TRBV11-2 and TRBJ2-1; TRBD2 agrees at 7 bases. Germline loops: CDR1 SGHAT, CDR2 FQNNGV. The CDR3 sequence is 17 residues long. CDR3 loop: CASNLGILAGEGGEQFF. DNA for the CDR3: TGTGCCAGCAACTTAGGGATATTGGCGGGAGAGGGTGGTGAGCAGTTCTTC.

The chain carries TRBV5-5 and TRBJ2-1, with a tentative D call TRBD2 (5 bases). The CDR3 spans 17 residues. Germline V gene lookup returns CDR1 SGHKS and CDR2 YYEKEE (reference sequence). Trimming took off 0 bases at V and 8 bases at J, with 21 bases between the two ends. The CDR3 coding sequence is TGTGCCAGCAGCTTGGAGGACTTCCCTGGGTTAAGGGATGAGCAGTTCTTC. Amino acids: CASSLEDFPGLRDEQFF.

J is TRBJ1-2 and V is TRBV28; no reliable D call. V was cut by 3 bases and J by 2 bases, with 10 bases left in between. The germline gives CDR1 MDHEN, CDR2 SYDVKM. The CDR3 sequence is 14 residues long. CDR3 in amino acids: CASSLRSSNYGYTF. The CDR3 DNA reads as TGTGCCAGCAGTTTGAGGTCGTCAAACTATGGCTACACCTTC.

The gene calls are TRBV27 and TRBJ1-4; TRBD1 matches at 10 bases. The CDR3 covers 14 residues. V lost 5 bases to trimming and J lost 7 bases; unmatched junction nucleotides: 4. The germline gives CDR1 MNHEY, CDR2 SMNVEV (reference sequence). In DNA form, the CDR3 reads TGTGCCAGCAGTCCCGGGACAGGGGCTGAAAAACTGTTTTTT. Translation: CASSPGTGAEKLFF.

This chain connects TRBV7-6 to TRBJ1-5; possible D gene TRBD1, 6 bases. Trimming took 0 bases from V and 6 from J, leaving 12 bases between them. The CDR3 is made up of 15 amino acids. Germline V CDR1 and CDR2: SGHVS, FNYEAQ. The DNA for the CDR3 is TGTGCCAGCAGCTTAGCGTCGGGGGGCGGTCAGCCCCAGCATTTT. Translating it yields CASSLASGGGQPQHF.

This sequence joins TRBV5-4 and TRBJ1-2; D might be TRBD1 (6 bases). This CDR3 contains 15 residues. CDR1 is SGHNT and CDR2 is YYREEE in the germline V gene (reference sequence). The V gene lost 4 bases and the J gene lost 6 bases, with 19 bases spanning the gap. The CDR3 DNA sequence: TGTGCCAGCAGCATACAGGGTAGTAAGAGGAATGGCTACACCTTC. It specifies CASSIQGSKRNGYTF.

V and J are TRBV5-5 and TRBJ1-2; a possible D gene is TRBD1 (6 bases). The CDR3 covers 17 residues. The V gene's germline CDR1 is SGHKS and CDR2 YYEKEE (reference sequence). The V and J ends lost 3 bases and 4 bases respectively, with 22 bases between them. The CDR3 loop reads CASSSRGQRRIGYGYTF. The CDR3 DNA reads TGTGCCAGCAGCTCCAGAGGACAGCGAAGGATTGGCTATGGCTACACCTTC.

This clone has a single count. The gene calls are TRBV11-2 and TRBJ1-1; possible D gene TRBD1, 5 bases. Looked up from germline, CDR1 is SGHAT and CDR2 is FQNNGV. The CDR3 covers 14 residues. V lost 1 base and J 4 bases, leaving 10 bases between the germline ends. The CDR3 sequence: CASSLVGGGTEAFF. In DNA form, the CDR3 reads TGTGCCAGCAGCTTAGTCGGGGGAGGCACTGAAGCTTTCTTT. The full variable domain, with the rest looked up from reference TRBV11-2 and TRBJ1-1, is EAGVAQSPRYKIIEKRQSVAFWCNPISGHATLYWYQQILGQGPKLLIQFQNNGVVDDSQLPKDRFSAERLKGVDSTLKIQPAKLEDSAVYLCASSLVGGGTEAFFGQGTRLTVV.

Comment on this clone: Likely a read error: the CDR3 ends without its conserved phenylalanine or tryptophan. The DNA is omitted, as the CDR3 cannot be located on it reliably, and the CDR3 follows TCRdb's listing. J is TRBJ1-2 and V is TRBV30; TRBD1, the D gene given by the table, was not confirmed from the DNA. Germline V gene lookup returns CDR1 GTSNPN and CDR2 SVGIG (reference sequence). The CDR3 length is 12 residues, termini included. CDR3 region: CAWGTAAGAPTP.

The V gene is TRBV20-1, the J gene TRBJ1-2; D may be TRBD1 (6 bases). Germline V gene sequence: CDR1 DFQATT, CDR2 SNEGSKA (reference sequence). The CDR3 runs to 11 residues. V was pared by 4 bases and J by 5 bases, with 8 bases between. CDR3 nucleotide sequence: TGCAGTGCTAAGGGGACATATGGCTACACCTTC. Its translation is CSAKGTYGYTF.

The J gene is TRBJ2-7, the V gene TRBV15; 10 nucleotides align to TRBD1. The CDR3 contains 16 residues. Trimming took 1 base from V and 5 from J; bases not matched to a gene: 8. CDR1 and CDR2 from the germline V gene are LNHNV and YYDKDF (reference sequence). This chain's CDR3 is CATSRGAGTGADEQYF. The CDR3 DNA is TGTGCCACCAGCAGAGGTGCCGGGACAGGGGCCGACGAGCAGTACTTC.

This sequence joins TRBV5-1 and TRBJ2-1; 9 nucleotides agree with TRBD2. The V gene end was trimmed by 5 bases and the J gene end by 9 bases; junction bases not matched to a gene: 24. Germline loops: CDR1 SGHRS, CDR2 YFSETQ. The CDR3 runs to 19 residues. For the CDR3, the DNA is TGCGCCAGCAGTGCGGACCCGGGACTAGCAAGTGGATTCGTCTCTGAGCAGTTCTTC. It codes for CASSADPGLASGFVSEQFF.

V is TRBV11-3 and J is TRBJ2-3; 8 nucleotides align to TRBD2. This CDR3 is built from 14 residues. With V trimmed by 4 bases and J by 4 bases, 4 bases remained unmatched. Germline V gene sequence: CDR1 SGHNT, CDR2 YENEEA. CDR3 coding DNA: TGTGCCAGCAGCTCCGGGACTAGGGCAGATACGCAGTATTTT. Its protein is CASSSGTRADTQYF.

This chain connects TRBV4-1 to TRBJ1-3, with 7 bases aligning to TRBD1. The CDR3 length is 16 residues. J lost 5 bases, V lost 0 bases, and 7 bases had no gene match. Germline CDR1 is MGHRA and CDR2 is YSYEKL. CDR3 protein: CASSQEGGQRRNTIYF. For the CDR3, the DNA is TGCGCCAGCAGCCAAGAGGGGGGACAGCGCCGAAACACCATATATTTT.

This clone was found once. This chain joins TRBV5-1 and TRBJ2-3; tentative D call: TRBD1 (6 bases). The V end lost 4 bases, the J end lost 4 bases, and 19 bases lay between the germline ends. Germline-derived CDR1 and CDR2 are SGHRS and YFSETQ. The CDR3 is 16 amino acids. The CDR3 sequence is CASSAGTPNGADTQYF. As DNA, the CDR3 is TGCGCCAGCAGCGCCGGGACACCTAACGGGGCAGATACGCAGTATTTT. Supplemented by reference TRBV5-1 and TRBJ2-3, the full variable domain reads KAGVTQTPRYLIKTRGQQVTLSCSPISGHRSVSWYQQTPGQGLQFLFEYFSETQRNKGNFPGRFSGRQFSNSRSEMNVSTLELGDSALYLCASSAGTPNGADTQYFGPGTRLTVL.

The rearrangement links TRBV7-3 to TRBJ1-1, with unresolved D. Trimming took 4 bases from V and 3 from J, leaving 12 bases between them. Germline CDR1 SGHTA, CDR2 FQGTGA. The CDR3 consists of 14 residues. The CDR3 is CASSSRPEDTEAFF. The CDR3 DNA sequence: TGTGCCAGCAGCTCCCGACCCGAGGACACTGAAGCTTTCTTT.